The source of this TCR beta chain is a study of technical replicates of blood from a handful of donors. Here immunoSEQ multiplex PCR was the method, and the copy in TCRdb shows in-frame clones only, minus some. The sample records about 75,000 clones, 95% to 98% being singletons. V lost 6 bases and J lost 7; bases outside the gene matches: 5. In germline, CDR1 is MDHEN, CDR2 SYDVKM. This CDR3 region has 13 residues. This receptor was obtained from a human donor in good health. The V and J genes are TRBV28 and TRBJ2-7, with TRBD2 identical over 11 bases. Specimen: T cells isolated from PBMCs. The CDR3 DNA sequence: TGTGCCAGCAGACTAGCGGGAGAGGGGGAGCAGTACTTC. This codes for CASRLAGEGEQYF.